Here is one TCR beta chain with its context. The data derive from a study of cytomegalovirus exposure and HLA in healthy donors. About the research overall: Unique TCR beta sequences numbering approximately 100 million came from 190 million or so T cells in an earlier analysis.

In the PCR, 60 Vbeta and 13 Jbeta primers were used. Libraries were prepared by immunoSEQ multiplex PCR; TCRdb keeps only in-frame clonotypes and omits some of them. The sample comprises more than 95,000 clones, about three quarters of which are singletons, and about 5.3% rests with the top ten. The V gene lost 7 bases and the J gene lost 3 bases, with 10 bases spanning the gap. Per germline, CDR1 MDHEN and CDR2 SYDVKM. CDR3 length: 13 residues. This sequence was found in a male donor in good health and CMV-seronegative. The sample consisted of PBMCs. The rearrangement uses TRBV28 and TRBJ1-5; D may be TRBD1 (6 bases). The CDR3 is CASTTGSNQPQHF. In nucleotides, the CDR3 is TGTGCCAGCACGACAGGCTCCAATCAGCCCCAGCATTTT.